This is a list of T cell receptor beta chains from one sample in a study of Graves' ophthalmopathy and Graves' hyperthyroidism. TCRdb re-called the multiplex PCR reads with MiXCR, one entry per CDR3 protein. The sample yields 30,000 to 50,000 distinct CDR3 sequences, approximately 46% seen once. The sequencing input was peripheral blood. Every receptor here comes from an adult woman with stable Graves' hyperthyroidism. CDR3s include the opening cysteine and the closing phenylalanine or tryptophan. D genes are given only for firm matches. Clone size, where shown, is once, few, many, or a class for clones that have expanded.

V gene	clone size	D gene	J gene	CDR3 protein	CDR3 DNA
TRBV9	-	-	TRBJ1-3	CASSETGLNTIYF	TGTGCCAGCAGCGAAACAGGGCTGAACACCATATATTTT
TRBV7-9	-	TRBD1	TRBJ2-7	CASSLYPRTGGAEYEQYF	TGTGCCAGCAGCCTGTACCCCCGGACAGGGGGCGCGGAGTACGAGCAGTACTTC
TRBV7-2	-	-	TRBJ1-2	CASSSRVGGYTF	TGTGCCAGCAGCTCGAGGGTCGGGGGCTACACCTTC
TRBV30	many	-	TRBJ2-2	CAWRMGNTGELFF	TGTGCCTGGAGGATGGGGAACACCGGGGAGCTGTTTTTT
TRBV11-2	once	TRBD1	TRBJ1-6	CASSWGQGPGSPLHF	TGTGCCAGCAGCTGGGGACAGGGCCCAGGATCACCCCTCCACTTT
TRBV10-1	many	-	TRBJ2-3	CASSESTASRTDTQYF	TGCGCCAGCAGTGAGTCGACGGCTAGCAGAACAGATACGCAGTATTTT
TRBV9	-	-	TRBJ1-2	CASSPGNYGYTF	TGTGCCAGCAGCCCAGGGAACTATGGCTACACCTTC
TRBV4-1	-	-	TRBJ1-3	CASSQERGSSGNTMYF	TGCGCCAGCAGCCAAGAACGGGGGAGCTCTGGAAACACCATGTATTTT
TRBV7-2	many	-	TRBJ2-5	CASSFRGKETQYF	TGTGCCAGCAGCTTTCGAGGGAAAGAGACCCAGTACTTC
TRBV20-1	-	-	TRBJ2-7	CSATGPHSFHDEQYF	TGCAGTGCAACGGGACCGCACTCTTTTCACGACGAGCAGTACTTC
TRBV7-9	-	TRBD1	TRBJ1-5	CASSPGTGGNQPQHF	TGTGCCAGCAGTCCCGGGACAGGGGGCAATCAGCCCCAGCATTTT
TRBV4-1	-	TRBD2	TRBJ2-1	CASSQYLLAGVYNEQFF	TGCGCCAGCAGCCAATATCTACTAGCGGGAGTCTACAATGAGCAGTTCTTC
TRBV24-1	many	-	TRBJ1-5	CATSDLGQGLPVNQPQHF	TGTGCCACCAGTGATTTGGGGCAGGGCCTACCGGTGAATCAGCCCCAGCATTTT
TRBV5-5	many	TRBD1	TRBJ1-6	CASSLAAGGYNSPLHF	TGTGCCAGCAGCTTGGCGGCAGGGGGCTATAATTCACCCCTCCACTTT
TRBV5-5	few	-	TRBJ2-1	CASSLVASVSYNEQFF	TGTGCCAGCAGCTTGGTCGCTAGCGTCAGCTACAATGAGCAGTTCTTC
TRBV5-1	many	-	TRBJ2-6	CASGSGANVLTF	TGCGCCAGTGGCTCTGGGGCCAACGTCCTGACTTTC
TRBV2	-	TRBD1	TRBJ2-7	CASSGVGTGDSYEQYF	TGTGCCAGCAGTGGGGTAGGGACAGGGGACTCCTACGAGCAGTACTTC
TRBV20-1	-	TRBD1	TRBJ1-5	CSARGDRGFGNRPRHF	TGCAGTGCTAGAGGGGACAGGGGGTTCGGAAATCGGCCCCGGCATTTT
TRBV25-1	-	TRBD1	TRBJ1-2	CASSDVGQGAIYGYTF	TGTGCCAGCAGTGACGTAGGACAGGGGGCAATCTATGGCTACACCTTC
TRBV7-7	once	TRBD2	TRBJ2-5	CASSDPTSGRGRETQCF	TGTGCCAGCAGTGACCCGACTAGCGGGAGGGGTCGAGAGACCCAGTGTTTC
TRBV24-1	few	TRBD1	TRBJ1-6	CATSGNRGSPLHF	TGTGCCACCAGTGGGAACAGGGGATCACCCCTCCACTTT
TRBV2	-	TRBD1	TRBJ2-2	CASSGTGKDGELFF	TGTGCCAGCAGTGGGACAGGGAAGGACGGGGAGCTGTTTTTT
TRBV5-1	medium-sized	TRBD1	TRBJ2-7	CASSHDRGREQYF	TGCGCCAGCAGCCACGACAGGGGTCGAGAGCAGTACTTC
TRBV7-3	many	TRBD1	TRBJ2-2	CASRGQGDTGELFF	TGTGCCAGCAGGGGACAGGGTGACACCGGGGAGCTGTTTTTT
TRBV7-6	-	-	TRBJ2-5	CASRDNQETQYF	TGTGCCAGCAGAGACAACCAAGAGACCCAGTACTTC
TRBV6-5	many	TRBD2	TRBJ2-7	CASSYSSGGYEQYF	TGTGCCAGCAGTTACTCTAGCGGGGGCTACGAGCAGTACTTC
TRBV20-1	once	TRBD2	TRBJ2-5	CSARKTSGRAVETQYF	TGCAGTGCTAGGAAGACTAGCGGGAGGGCCGTAGAGACCCAGTACTTC